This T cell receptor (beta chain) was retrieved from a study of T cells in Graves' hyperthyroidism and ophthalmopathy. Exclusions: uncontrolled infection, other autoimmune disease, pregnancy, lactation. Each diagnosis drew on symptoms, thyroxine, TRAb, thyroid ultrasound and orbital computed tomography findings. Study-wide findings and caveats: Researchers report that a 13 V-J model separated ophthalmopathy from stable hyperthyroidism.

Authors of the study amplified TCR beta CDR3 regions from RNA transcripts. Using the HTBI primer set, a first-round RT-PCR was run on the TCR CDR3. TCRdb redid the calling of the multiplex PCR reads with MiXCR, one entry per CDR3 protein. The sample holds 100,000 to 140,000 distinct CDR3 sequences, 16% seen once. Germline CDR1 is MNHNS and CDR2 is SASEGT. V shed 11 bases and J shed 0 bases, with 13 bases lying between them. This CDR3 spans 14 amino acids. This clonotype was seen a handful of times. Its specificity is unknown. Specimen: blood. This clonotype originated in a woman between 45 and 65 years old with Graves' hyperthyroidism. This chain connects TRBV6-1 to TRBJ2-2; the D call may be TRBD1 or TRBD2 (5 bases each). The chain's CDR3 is CASRGRPNTGELFF. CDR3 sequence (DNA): TGTGCCTCGAGGGGAAGGCCGAACACCGGGGAGCTGTTTTTT.